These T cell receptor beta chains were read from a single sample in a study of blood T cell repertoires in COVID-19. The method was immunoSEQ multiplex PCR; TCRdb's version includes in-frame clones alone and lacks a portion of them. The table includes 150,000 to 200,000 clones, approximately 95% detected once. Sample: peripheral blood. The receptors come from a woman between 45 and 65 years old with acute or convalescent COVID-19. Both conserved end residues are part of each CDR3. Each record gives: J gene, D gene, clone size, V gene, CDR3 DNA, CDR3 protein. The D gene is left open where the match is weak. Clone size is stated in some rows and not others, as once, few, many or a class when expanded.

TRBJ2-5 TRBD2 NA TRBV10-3 TGTGCCATCAGTGCGTGGGGGAGGGCCGAGGAGACCCAGTACTTC CAISAWGRAEETQYF
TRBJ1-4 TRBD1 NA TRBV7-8 TGTGCCAGCAGCTTAAGACAGGGCCGGCAGGGAACTAATGAAAAACTGTTTTTT CASSLRQGRQGTNEKLFF
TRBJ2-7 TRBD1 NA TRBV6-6 TGTGCCAGCAGTCATCGGGACAGACCCTACGAGCAGTACTTC CASSHRDRPYEQYF
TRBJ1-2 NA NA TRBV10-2 TGCGCCAGCAGTGAACAGATCAACTATGGCTACACCTTC CASSEQINYGYTF
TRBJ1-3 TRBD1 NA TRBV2 TGTGCCAGCAGAAAGACAGGGAACGAGTACACCATATATTTT CASRKTGNEYTIYF
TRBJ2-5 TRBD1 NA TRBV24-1 TGTGCCACCAGTGACCCGACAGGGGGCAATAGGGAGACCCAGTACTTC CATSDPTGGNRETQYF
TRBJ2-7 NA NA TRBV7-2 TGTGCCAGCAGCTACGGACAGAACGAGCAGTACTTC CASSYGQNEQYF
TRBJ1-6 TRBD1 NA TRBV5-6 TGTGCCAGCAGATCTGACAGGGACCCTTCACCCCTCCACTTT CASRSDRDPSPLHF
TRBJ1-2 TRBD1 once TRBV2 TGTGCCAGCAGTCGGACTCCTCCCGGACAGGCGACTAACTATGGCTACACCTTC CASSRTPPGQATNYGYTF
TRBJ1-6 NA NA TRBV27 TGTGCCAGCAGTTTGTCAGGTGTTTCACCCCTCCACTTT CASSLSGVSPLHF
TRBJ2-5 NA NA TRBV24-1 TGTGCCACCAGTGATCCTACGACAGGCCGGGGAGAGACCCAGTACTTC CATSDPTTGRGETQYF
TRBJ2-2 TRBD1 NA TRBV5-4 TGTGCCAGCAGCTCTCCCGGACAGGGGAACACCGGGGAGCTGTTTTTT CASSSPGQGNTGELFF
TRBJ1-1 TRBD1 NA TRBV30 TGTGCCTGGAGCGGACAGGAAAACACTGAAGCTTTCTTT CAWSGQENTEAFF
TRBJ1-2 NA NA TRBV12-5 TGTGCTAGTGGTTTGGTATTTCACGGAAGGGGAATCGACTATGGCTACACCTTC CASGLVFHGRGIDYGYTF
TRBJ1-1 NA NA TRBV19 TGTGCCAGTAGTGCCCTAGAGGAGGGGAACACTGAAGCTTTCTTT CASSALEEGNTEAFF
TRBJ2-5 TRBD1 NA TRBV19 TGTGCCAGTACCTGGACAGGGAATGGGAATGAGCAGTACTTC CASTWTGNGNEQYF
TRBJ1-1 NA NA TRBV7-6 TGTGCCAGCAGCTTAGGGACATTACAGAACACTGAAGCTTTCTTT CASSLGTLQNTEAFF
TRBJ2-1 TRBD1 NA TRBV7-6 TGTGCCAGCAGCTACCGGACAGGGGGGCATGAGCAGTTCTTC CASSYRTGGHEQFF
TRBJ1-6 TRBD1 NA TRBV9 TGTGCCAGCAGCGCGGACAGGGGCAGATCACCCCTCCACTTT CASSADRGRSPLHF
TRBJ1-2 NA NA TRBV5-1 TGCGCCAGCAGCTATAGCGAACCTAACTATGGCTACACCTTC CASSYSEPNYGYTF
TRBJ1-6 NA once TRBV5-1 TGCGCCAGCAGCTTGGCTGGTAGCTCCTATAATTCACCCCTCCACTTT CASSLAGSSYNSPLHF
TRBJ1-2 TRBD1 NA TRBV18 TGTGCCAGCTCCCCCGGGACAGGGGACACCTACTATGGCTACACCTTC CASSPGTGDTYYGYTF
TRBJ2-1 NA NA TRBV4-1 TGCGCCAGCAGCCAAGGAGCGACTGATATCATGAAGTTCTTC CASSQGATDIMKFF
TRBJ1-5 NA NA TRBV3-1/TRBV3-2 TGTGCCAGCAGCCAAGGTTCAGGGCCCCAGCATTTT CASSQGSGPQHF